This is a list of T cell receptor beta chains from one sample in a study of T cell responses to AZD1222 COVID-19 vaccine. Repertoires were generated with immunoSEQ multiplex PCR, while TCRdb's copy carries only in-frame clones and drops some. The sample carries 180,000 or so clones, approximately 90% recorded once. Sequences were derived from peripheral blood, sampled 28 days after the second AZD1222 dose. The receptors originated from an adult who received the AZD1222 COVID-19 vaccine. CDR3s include the opening cysteine and the closing phenylalanine or tryptophan. Fields, in order: CDR3 protein, V gene, J gene, clone size. Clone size is shown for a subset of rows, as once, few, many or a class of expanded clone.

CDR3: CATTCRISGQDSYEQYF; V: TRBV24-1; J: TRBJ2-7; size: .
CDR3: CASSPEEGGPVETQYF; V: TRBV9; J: TRBJ2-5; size: .
CDR3: CASSSHAHAPGRSYEAFF; V: TRBV19; J: TRBJ1-1; size: .
CDR3: CASSESGTGNTEAFF; V: TRBV6-1; J: TRBJ1-1; size: .
CDR3: CASNRKGSLGGYTF; V: TRBV3-1/TRBV3-2; J: TRBJ1-2; size: .
CDR3: CASSLDSTNQPQHF; V: TRBV4-2; J: TRBJ1-5; size: .
CDR3: CASTTGTGVTNYGYTF; V: TRBV5-1; J: TRBJ1-2; size: few
CDR3: CASSARQGRTYEQYF; V: TRBV6-2/TRBV6-3; J: TRBJ2-7; size: .
CDR3: CASSFTPAAASGANVLTF; V: TRBV7-3; J: TRBJ2-6; size: .
CDR3: CATSRTTGGSYGYTF; V: TRBV15; J: TRBJ1-2; size: once
CDR3: CASSPGGRNYNSPLHF; V: TRBV18; J: TRBJ1-6; size: .
CDR3: CASSLYTSVSFNEQYF; V: TRBV7-8; J: TRBJ2-7; size: .
CDR3: CAWSVWWGDGYTF; V: TRBV30; J: TRBJ1-2; size: .
CDR3: CASRFRQGSQPQHF; V: TRBV6-5; J: TRBJ1-5; size: .
CDR3: CASSQEGQKIYGYTF; V: TRBV4-1; J: TRBJ1-2; size: .
CDR3: CASSQGFDSPLHF; V: TRBV3-1/TRBV3-2; J: TRBJ1-6; size: few
CDR3: CASRDREGANYGYTF; V: TRBV2; J: TRBJ1-2; size: .
CDR3: CASSKSTRNEKLFF; V: TRBV7-2; J: TRBJ1-4; size: .
CDR3: CASSPTGAGGYTF; V: TRBV2; J: TRBJ1-2; size: .
CDR3: CASTPVGLGEQYF; V: TRBV6-5; J: TRBJ2-7; size: .
CDR3: CATSDSAGAHSYNEQFF; V: TRBV24-1; J: TRBJ2-1; size: .
CDR3: CASSPYSAGPNEKLFF; V: TRBV4-1; J: TRBJ1-4; size: .
CDR3: CASSQNSDYEQYF; V: TRBV16; J: TRBJ2-7; size: .
CDR3: CASSLISLGEQFF; V: TRBV5-1; J: TRBJ2-1; size: .
CDR3: CASSQEGSERMTRNEQYF; V: TRBV4-1; J: TRBJ2-7; size: .
CDR3: CATSRVASGAGNEQFF; V: TRBV15; J: TRBJ2-1; size: .
CDR3: CASRVGTGVPNYEQYF; V: TRBV6-6; J: TRBJ2-7; size: .
CDR3: CASSLGRDFYEQYF; V: TRBV7-2; J: TRBJ2-7; size: .
CDR3: CASSYSGGASDTQYF; V: TRBV6-5; J: TRBJ2-3; size: .
CDR3: CASSWRAANTEAFF; V: TRBV6-2/TRBV6-3; J: TRBJ1-1; size: .
CDR3: CATSRARTSGILTDTQYF; V: TRBV15; J: TRBJ2-3; size: .
CDR3: CASSEGLAGEQYF; V: TRBV6-1; J: TRBJ2-7; size: .
CDR3: CASRNPGGSYNEQFF; V: TRBV11-2; J: TRBJ2-1; size: .